This TCR beta chain was documented in a study of blood T cell repertoires in COVID-19. This table comes from immunoSEQ multiplex PCR, and its TCRdb copy is limited to in-frame clones, with some not included. This sample has 350,000 to 550,000 clones, with 85% to 90% found just once. V trimming: 5 bases; J trimming: 2 bases; junction bases outside the gene matches: 12. The CDR3 has 17 amino acids. Germline values: CDR1 SGHKS, CDR2 YYEKEE (reference sequence). This TCR derives from a woman aged 25 to 39 with acute or convalescent COVID-19. The sample comprised peripheral blood. J is TRBJ2-2 and V is TRBV5-5; 7 nucleotides agree with TRBD1. The CDR3 here is CASSFTVTGKNTGELFF. DNA for the CDR3: TGTGCCAGCAGTTTTACTGTGACAGGGAAAAACACCGGGGAGCTGTTTTTT.